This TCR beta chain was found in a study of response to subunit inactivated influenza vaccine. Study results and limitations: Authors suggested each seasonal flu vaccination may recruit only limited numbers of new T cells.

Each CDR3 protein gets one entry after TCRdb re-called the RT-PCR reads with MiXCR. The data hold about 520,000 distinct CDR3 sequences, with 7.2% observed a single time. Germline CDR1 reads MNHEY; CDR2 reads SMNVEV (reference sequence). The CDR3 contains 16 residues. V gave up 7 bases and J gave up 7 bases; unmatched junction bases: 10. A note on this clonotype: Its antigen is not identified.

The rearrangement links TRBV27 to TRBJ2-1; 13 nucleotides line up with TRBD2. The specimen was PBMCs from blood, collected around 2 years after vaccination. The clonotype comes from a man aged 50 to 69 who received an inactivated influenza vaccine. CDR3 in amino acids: CASTLLAGGPRNEQFF. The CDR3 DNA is TGTGCCAGCACCCTACTAGCGGGAGGGCCGAGGAATGAGCAGTTCTTC.